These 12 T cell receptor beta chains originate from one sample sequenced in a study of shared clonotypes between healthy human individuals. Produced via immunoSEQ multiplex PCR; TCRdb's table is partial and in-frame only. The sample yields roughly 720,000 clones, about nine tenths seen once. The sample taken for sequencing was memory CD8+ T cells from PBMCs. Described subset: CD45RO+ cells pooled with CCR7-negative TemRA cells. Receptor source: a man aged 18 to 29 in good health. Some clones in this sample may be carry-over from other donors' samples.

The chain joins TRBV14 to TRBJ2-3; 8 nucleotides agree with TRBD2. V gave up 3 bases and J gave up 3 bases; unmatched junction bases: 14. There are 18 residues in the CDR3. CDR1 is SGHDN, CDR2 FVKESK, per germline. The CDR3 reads CASSQMRGRTIMTDTQYF. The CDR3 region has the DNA TGTGCCAGCAGCCAGATGCGCGGGAGGACGATTATGACAGATACGCAGTATTTT.

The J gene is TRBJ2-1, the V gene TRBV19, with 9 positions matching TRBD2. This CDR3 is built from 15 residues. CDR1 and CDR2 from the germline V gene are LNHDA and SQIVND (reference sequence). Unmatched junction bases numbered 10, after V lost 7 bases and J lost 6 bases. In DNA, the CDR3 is TGTGCCAGTAATCTGGGACTAGCCTCAAGCAATGAGCAGTTCTTC. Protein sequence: CASNLGLASSNEQFF.

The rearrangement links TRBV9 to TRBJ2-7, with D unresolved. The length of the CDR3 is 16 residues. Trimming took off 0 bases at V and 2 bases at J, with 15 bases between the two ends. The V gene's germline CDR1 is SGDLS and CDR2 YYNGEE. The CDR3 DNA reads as TGTGCCAGCAGCGTAGACCCCAGTTCTTCGGCCTACGAGCAGTACTTC. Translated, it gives CASSVDPSSSAYEQYF.

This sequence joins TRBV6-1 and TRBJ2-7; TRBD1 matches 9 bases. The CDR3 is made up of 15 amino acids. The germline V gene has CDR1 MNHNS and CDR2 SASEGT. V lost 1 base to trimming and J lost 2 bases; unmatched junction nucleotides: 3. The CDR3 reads CASSEVGQGPYEQYF. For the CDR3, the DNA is TGTGCCAGCAGTGAAGTGGGACAGGGCCCCTACGAGCAGTACTTC.

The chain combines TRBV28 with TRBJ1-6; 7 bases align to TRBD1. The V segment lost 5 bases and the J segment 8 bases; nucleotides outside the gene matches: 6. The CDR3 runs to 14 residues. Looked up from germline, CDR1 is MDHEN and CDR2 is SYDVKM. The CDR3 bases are TGTGCCAGCAGTCAGGGAACAGGGGATTCACCCCTCCACTTT. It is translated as CASSQGTGDSPLHF.

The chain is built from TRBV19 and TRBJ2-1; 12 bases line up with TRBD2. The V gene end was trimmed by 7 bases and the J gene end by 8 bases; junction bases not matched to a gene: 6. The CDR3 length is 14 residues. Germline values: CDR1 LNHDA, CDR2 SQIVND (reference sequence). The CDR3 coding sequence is TGTGCCAGTACCAGACTAGCGGGAGCCGATGAGCAGTTCTTC. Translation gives CASTRLAGADEQFF.

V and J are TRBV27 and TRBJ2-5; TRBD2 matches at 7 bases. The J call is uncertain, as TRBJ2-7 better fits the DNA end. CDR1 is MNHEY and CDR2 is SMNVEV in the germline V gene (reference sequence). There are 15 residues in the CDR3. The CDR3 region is CASSLRAGVYYEQYF. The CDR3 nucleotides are TGTGCCAGCAGTTTAAGGGCGGGAGTCTACTACGAGCAGTACTTC.

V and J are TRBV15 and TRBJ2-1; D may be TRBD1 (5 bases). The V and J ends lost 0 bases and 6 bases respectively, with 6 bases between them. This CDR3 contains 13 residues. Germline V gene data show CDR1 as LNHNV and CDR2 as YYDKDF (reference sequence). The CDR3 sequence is CATSREGVNEQFF. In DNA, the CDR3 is TGTGCCACCAGCAGAGAAGGGGTCAATGAGCAGTTCTTC.

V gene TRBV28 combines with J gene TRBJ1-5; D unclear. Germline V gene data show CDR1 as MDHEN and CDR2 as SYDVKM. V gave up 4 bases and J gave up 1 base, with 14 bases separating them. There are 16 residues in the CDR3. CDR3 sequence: CASSWGGHWSNQPQHF. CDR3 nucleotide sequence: TGTGCCAGCAGTTGGGGAGGCCACTGGAGCAATCAGCCCCAGCATTTT.

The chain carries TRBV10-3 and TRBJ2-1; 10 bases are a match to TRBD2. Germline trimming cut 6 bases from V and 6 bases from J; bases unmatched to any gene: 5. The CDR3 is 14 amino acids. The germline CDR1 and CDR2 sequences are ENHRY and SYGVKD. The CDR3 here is CAIRLAGIGNEQFF. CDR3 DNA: TGTGCCATCAGACTAGCGGGAATAGGCAATGAGCAGTTCTTC.

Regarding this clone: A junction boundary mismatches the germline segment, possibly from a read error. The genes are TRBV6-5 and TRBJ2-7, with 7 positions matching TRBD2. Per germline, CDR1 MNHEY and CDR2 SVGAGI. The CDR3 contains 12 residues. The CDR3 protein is CASSLEGLVLAF. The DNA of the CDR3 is TGTGCCAGCAGCCTCGAAGGACTAGTTCTCGCCTTC.

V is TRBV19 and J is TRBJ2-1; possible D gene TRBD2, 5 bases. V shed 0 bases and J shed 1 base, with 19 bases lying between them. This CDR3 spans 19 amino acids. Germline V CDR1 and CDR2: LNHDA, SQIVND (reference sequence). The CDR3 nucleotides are TGTGCCAGTAGTATAGATCTGGTTTGGGAGTTGGGGTCCTACAATGAGCAGTTCTTC. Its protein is CASSIDLVWELGSYNEQFF.